This TCR beta chain was obtained from a study of blood T cells in healthy people across ages (dated by TCRdb to between 2014 and 2017). For the wider study: In model experiments, template switching captured roughly one uniquely barcoded TCR beta cDNA molecule for every two T cells. To track age-related changes in TCR beta repertoire diversity, the study relied on deep sequencing normalized with unique cDNA molecular identifiers. Four age groups were formed from the donors: young (average around 15 years), middle-aged (around 40), aged (approximately 60) and long-lived (more than 75). Donors of different ages were randomly distributed across sequencing lanes to avoid experimental bias. The study analyzed two additional independent replicas of 1 million unique cDNA reads from the same blood draw for two donors, one aged 18 to 29 and one aged 80 or older.

Details on this clonotype: Its antigen target is currently unknown. It has no much larger one-base neighbor in the sample; base qualities were not kept.

Preparation of the library involved 5' RACE. Data came from an Illumina HiSeq 2500. A second 7 to 11 cycle PCR used a sample-barcoded 5' primer and a J-beta primer mix. A template-switch 5' adaptor carrying 12 random nucleotides introduced a unique molecular identifier onto each TCR beta cDNA molecule. Each sample yielded at least 2.5 million CDR3-containing paired-end reads. First-strand cDNA synthesis was performed from all RNA using the Mint cDNA synthesis kit, with priming by a TRBC-specific oligonucleotide. After uracil-DNA glycosylase treatment, a first 18-cycle PCR used universal primers M1SS and BC2_uni_R on all cDNA. On the authors' methods: Each sample was normalized by randomly selecting 1 million high-quality reads, each carrying a distinct molecular identifier. Instead of being binned into consensus sequences, reads that shared molecular identifiers were thrown out. CDR3 identification, clonotype clustering and error correction used MiTCR with a Q25 quality threshold and the strictest error-elimination algorithm. Lower-bound total TCR beta diversity was estimated with a nonparametric unseen species model using Euler transformation. The public reads were run again by TCRdb, first through fastp at Q25 and then through MiXCR, and only productive beta chains were kept. Here each entry gathers all rows of one CDR3 protein and keeps the most common genes and DNA. Here the V and J calls rest on TCRdb's processing, not on the authors' analysis. The sample table contains roughly 730,000 distinct CDR3 sequences; only one count was recorded for roughly 50% of them. The top ten constitute roughly 24% of the sample.

Paper-wide results and their limitations: Observed TCR beta diversity per million T cells fell roughly linearly with age, and a significant reduction was already apparent by age roughly 41. Bulk unsorted PBMC profiling prevented conclusive comparison of naive and antigen-experienced compartments. Compared with the aged group, more naive CD4+ T cells, fewer expanded clones and increased TCR diversity were shown by the long-lived group, suggesting age selection. Estimates of total diversity based on one million sequenced T cells were regarded as lower bounds and as underestimates. Because donor CMV infection status was unknown, age-related changes in expanded clonotypes were potentially confounded. A strong correlation was found between observed TCR beta diversity and the percentage of naive T cells measured by flow cytometry.

The donors were some 36 Caucasian individuals from Russia, aged roughly 6 to 100 years, who were systemically healthy. Around 10 milliliters of peripheral blood were collected from each donor into EDTA-treated Vacutainer tubes. PBMCs were isolated by Ficoll-Paque density-gradient centrifugation, with at least 6 million obtained per sample. Trizol reagent was used to extract total RNA from PBMCs, with at least 6 micrograms per sample. For every donor, an aliquot of PBMCs went through flow cytometry to measure the percentages of naive CD45RAhigh/CD27high T cells. Material for sequencing was blood. The sequence came from a man aged 40-49 years in good health.

DNA sequence: TGTGCCAGCAGTGATGGGGTTTTATCACCCCTCCACTTT. This translates into CASSDGVLSPLHF. The V gene is TRBV2 and the J gene is TRBJ1-6; the D segment cannot be called with confidence. V loses 3 bases, J loses 10 bases, and the germline ends lie 10 bases apart. Reading from cysteine to phenylalanine, the CDR3 counts 13 amino acids. Only CDR3 DNA is held: 39 bases, read in frame from base 1. The germline V gene sets CDR1 to SNHLY and CDR2 to FYNNEI.